Listed below are T cell receptor beta chains from one sample, sequenced in a study of human T cells and chemical hapten exposure. TCRdb re-derived calls from the RACE reads in MiXCR, one entry per CDR3 protein. The sample holds 95,000 or so distinct CDR3 sequences; approximately 10% are singletons and the top ten take 3.2%. Sequenced here: whole blood, sampled in connection with sensitization to the hapten diphenylcyclopropenone (DPC). The origin of the receptors is a woman between 40 and 55 years old with alopecia areata. Some clones in this sample may be carry-over from other donors' samples. Both conserved end residues are part of each CDR3. Each record gives: D gene, J gene, V gene, clone size, CDR3 DNA, CDR3 protein. D genes are given only for firm matches. Size tells how often a clone was seen (once, few, many) or the class of an expanded clone, and some rows leave it out.

- | TRBJ2-3 | TRBV7-9 | - | TGTGCCAGCAGCTTAGTTTCGGGTTCCACAGATACGCAGTATTTT | CASSLVSGSTDTQYF
TRBD1 | TRBJ2-7 | TRBV27 | - | TGTGCCAGCAGCTTGCGACAGGGCTACGAGCAGTACTTC | CASSLRQGYEQYF
- | TRBJ2-1 | TRBV11-2 | many | TGTGCCAGCAGCCCACTAGCCCCTAGCTCCTACAATGAGCAGTTCTTC | CASSPLAPSSYNEQFF
- | TRBJ1-1 | TRBV20-1 | few | TGCAGTGCAACCGGGCCCGGGAGGCCTGAAGCTTTCTTT | CSATGPGRPEAFF
- | TRBJ2-4 | TRBV6-2/TRBV6-3 | many | TGTGCCAGCGGGCTAGCCAAAAACATTCAGTACTTC | CASGLAKNIQYF
- | TRBJ1-5 | TRBV20-1 | few | TGCAGTGCCCAAGACGGGGTCCGTCAGCCCCAGCATTTT | CSAQDGVRQPQHF
- | TRBJ1-2 | TRBV29-1 | few | TGCAGCGTTGATGGCATACCGGGAGGACCCTATGGCTACACCTTC | CSVDGIPGGPYGYTF
TRBD2 | TRBJ2-1 | TRBV4-3 | - | TGCGCCAGTTCACAAAGCGGGAGCTCCTACAATGAGCAGTTCTTC | CASSQSGSSYNEQFF
TRBD1 | TRBJ1-1 | TRBV25-1 | many | TGTGCCAGCAGTGCACGGGACAGGGCGGGCACTGAAGCTTTCTTT | CASSARDRAGTEAFF
- | TRBJ1-5 | TRBV6-1 | many | TGTGCCAGCAGTGACAGATATAGCAATCAGCCCCAGCATTTT | CASSDRYSNQPQHF
- | TRBJ1-3 | TRBV3-1 | - | TGTGCCAGCAGCCAAGGCCGTCGGAGCTCTGGAAACACCATATATTTT | CASSQGRRSSGNTIYF
- | TRBJ2-4 | TRBV12-2 | few | TGTGCAAGTCGCCCACGGGGGAAAGCCAAAAACATTCAGTACTTC | CASRPRGKAKNIQYF
TRBD1 | TRBJ1-1 | TRBV29-1 | many | TGCAGCGCGGGACAGGGAACTGAAGCTTTCTTT | CSAGQGTEAFF
- | TRBJ1-2 | TRBV30 | many | TGTGCCTGGAGCCCCGGGCGGAACTATGGCTACACCTTC | CAWSPGRNYGYTF
TRBD1 | TRBJ2-2 | TRBV5-1 | many | TGCGCCAGCAGCCCGTCCCAGGGGGCGAGCGGGGAGCTGTTTTTT | CASSPSQGASGELFF
- | TRBJ1-1 | TRBV5-4 | few | TGTGCCAGCAGCTCCGGGGCGGGGGCCTTGGCTTTCTTT | CASSSGAGALAFF
- | TRBJ2-2 | TRBV30 | once | TGTGCCTGGAGAAACGGGGGCCCGAACACCGGGGAGCTGTTTTTT | CAWRNGGPNTGELFF
- | TRBJ2-2 | TRBV29-1 | many | TGCAGCTCCAAGGGGGTCGCGGCCGGGGAGCTGTTTTTT | CSSKGVAAGELFF
TRBD1 | TRBJ1-2 | TRBV30 | few | TGTGCCGGGACAGGGGGCTCTGGCTATGGCTACACCTTC | CAGTGGSGYGYTF
TRBD2 | TRBJ2-5 | TRBV10-1 | many | TGCGCCAGCAGTCCAAGCGGGGGAAACCAAGAGACCCAGTACTTC | CASSPSGGNQETQYF
- | TRBJ2-7 | TRBV18 | many | TGTGCCAGCTCACCACCGAACAGGGTGGGGGAGCAGTACTTC | CASSPPNRVGEQYF
TRBD2 | TRBJ2-2 | TRBV20-1 | many | TGCAGTGCTAGAGATGGCACGGGAGGGGACACCGGGGAGCTGTTTTTT | CSARDGTGGDTGELFF
- | TRBJ1-5 | TRBV3-1 | many | TGTGCCAGCAGCGCGGTTTGGGGACCGGATCAGCCCCAGCATTTT | CASSAVWGPDQPQHF
- | TRBJ2-5 | TRBV29-1 | - | TGCAGCGTTGACAGGTCGTACCAAGAGACCCAGTACTTC | CSVDRSYQETQYF
- | TRBJ2-1 | TRBV20-1 | - | TGCAGTGCTCCCGGCTCGCGGAGCTCCTACAATGAGCAGTTCTTC | CSAPGSRSSYNEQFF
- | TRBJ1-5 | TRBV12-3/TRBV12-4 | many | TGTGCCAGCAGTTGGAGCAGGGGCAATCAGCCCCAGCATTTT | CASSWSRGNQPQHF
- | TRBJ1-4 | TRBV10-2 | few | TGCGCCAGCACCGAGTCGGGGGCGCCTAATGAAAAACTGTTTTTT | CASTESGAPNEKLFF
TRBD2 | TRBJ2-3 | TRBV27 | many | TGTGCCAGCAGCCTAGCGGGGGCCTCCACAGATACGCAGTATTTT | CASSLAGASTDTQYF
- | TRBJ1-5 | TRBV30 | - | TGTGCCTGGAGTTCCTCCCTGGGGGTTGGACAGCCCCAGCATTTT | CAWSSSLGVGQPQHF
- | TRBJ1-6 | TRBV18 | many | TGTGCCAGCTCACCAACGGGTGTAGACCTCCACTTT | CASSPTGVDLHF
- | TRBJ1-6 | TRBV10-3 | few | TGTGCCATCAGTGCAGATTTTAATTCACCCCTCCACTTT | CAISADFNSPLHF
- | TRBJ1-1 | TRBV6-2/TRBV6-3 | few | TGTGCCAGCAGTTCAACGACGGGGACTGAAGCTTTCTTT | CASSSTTGTEAFF
TRBD1 | TRBJ1-1 | TRBV3-1 | few | TGTGCCAGCAGCCAAAAAAAGACAGGGGTTGGCACTGAAGCTTTCTTT | CASSQKKTGVGTEAFF
- | TRBJ1-1 | TRBV5-4 | - | TGTGCCAGCAGCGGGGAGGGCACTGAAGCTTTCTTT | CASSGEGTEAFF
- | TRBJ2-1 | TRBV7-9 | few | TGTGCCAGCAGCTTCGGACTGCAAAATGAGCAGTTCTTC | CASSFGLQNEQFF
TRBD1 | TRBJ2-5 | TRBV25-1 | - | TGTGCCAGCAGTGACCTTGGGGATACAGGGGAAGAAAAAGAGACCCAGTACTTC | CASSDLGDTGEEKETQYF
- | TRBJ1-4 | TRBV4-2 | - | TGTGCCAGCAGCCGAACTGGACAGACTAATGAAAAACTGTTTTTT | CASSRTGQTNEKLFF
- | TRBJ2-7 | TRBV4-2 | many | TGTGCCAGCAGCCTCCTAGGCCCCCGCGACGAGCAGTACTTC | CASSLLGPRDEQYF
- | TRBJ2-1 | TRBV9 | many | TGTGCCAGCAGCGTACGTGTATCCTACAATGAGCAGTTCTTC | CASSVRVSYNEQFF
- | TRBJ2-6 | TRBV29-1 | - | TGCAGCGTTGAGGGGGAGAGTGGGGCCAACGTCCTGACTTTC | CSVEGESGANVLTF
TRBD1 | TRBJ2-1 | TRBV10-3 | - | TGTGCCATCAGTGGGGCAACAGGGGGCTTGAACAATGAGCAGTTCTTC | CAISGATGGLNNEQFF
- | TRBJ1-5 | TRBV12-3/TRBV12-4 | many | TGTGCCAGCAGTCCCCGGATGGGCCCAATGGATCAGCCCCAGCATTTT | CASSPRMGPMDQPQHF
- | TRBJ2-1 | TRBV5-4 | - | TGTGCCAGCAGCTCGGGGGAGCCTCCGAACAATGAGCAGTTCTTC | CASSSGEPPNNEQFF